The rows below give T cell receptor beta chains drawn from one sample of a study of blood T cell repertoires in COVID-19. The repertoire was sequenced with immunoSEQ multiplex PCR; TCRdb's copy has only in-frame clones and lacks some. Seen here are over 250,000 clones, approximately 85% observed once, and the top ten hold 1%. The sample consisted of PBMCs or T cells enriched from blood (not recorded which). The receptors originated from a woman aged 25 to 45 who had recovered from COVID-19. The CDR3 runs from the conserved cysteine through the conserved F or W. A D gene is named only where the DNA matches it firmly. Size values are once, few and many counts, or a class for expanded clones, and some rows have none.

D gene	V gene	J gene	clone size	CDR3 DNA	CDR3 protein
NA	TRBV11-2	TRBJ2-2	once	TGTGCCAGCAGCCCTAGCCCTGCAACCGGGGAGCTGTTTTTT	CASSPSPATGELFF
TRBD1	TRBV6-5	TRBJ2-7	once	TGTGCCAGCAGTTGGACACAGGGGCGGGAGCAGTACTTC	CASSWTQGREQYF
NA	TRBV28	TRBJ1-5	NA	TGTGCCAGCAGTTTACGAGGGAGGGGCTTTTATCAGCCCCAGCATTTT	CASSLRGRGFYQPQHF
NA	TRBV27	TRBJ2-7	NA	TGTGCCAGCAGTCTTGGTGGGGGGAGCTCCTACGAGCAGTACTTC	CASSLGGGSSYEQYF
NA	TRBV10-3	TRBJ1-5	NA	TGTGCCATCAGTGAGTCTTCGGCGGGACCTGGGCATTTT	CAISESSAGPGHF
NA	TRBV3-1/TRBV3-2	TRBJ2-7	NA	TGTGCCAGCAGCCCTTCGGGGGGGGGACAGGGTCTTTGGGGAATGTGGGAGCAGTACTTC	CASSPSGGGQGLWGMWEQYF
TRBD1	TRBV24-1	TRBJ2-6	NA	TGTGCCACCAGTGATTTCGGGACAGGGGGGGCCAACGTCCTGACTTTC	CATSDFGTGGANVLTF
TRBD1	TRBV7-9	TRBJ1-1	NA	TGTGCCAGCAGCTTTTTCATCCAGCGACAGGGTCGAGTGGAAGCTTTCTTT	CASSFFIQRQGRVEAFF
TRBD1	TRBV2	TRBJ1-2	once	TGTGCCAGCAGTGAGAGGGACAGGGATGCTCTTGGCTATGGCTACACCTTC	CASSERDRDALGYGYTF
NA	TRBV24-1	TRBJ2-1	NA	TGTGCCACCAGTGACCATAATGAGCAGTTCTTC	CATSDHNEQFF
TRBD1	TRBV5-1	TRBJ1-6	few	TGCGCCAGCAGGCCCCAGGGGGCGGCGGATTCACCCCTCCACTTT	CASRPQGAADSPLHF
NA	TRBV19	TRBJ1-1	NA	TGTGCCAGTAGTTTCGCAGGGGAGAACACTGAAGCTTTCTTT	CASSFAGENTEAFF
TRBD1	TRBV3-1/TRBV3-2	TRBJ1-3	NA	TGTGCCAGCAGCCTTGGGACAGGGCTAACTGGAAACACCATATATTTT	CASSLGTGLTGNTIYF
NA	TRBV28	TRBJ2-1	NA	TGTGCCAGCACCGATAACTGGGAGCAGTTCTTC	CASTDNWEQFF
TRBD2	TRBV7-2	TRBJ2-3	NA	TGTGCCAGCAGCTTATTTGGCGGGAGCCCGTCAGATACGCAGTATTTT	CASSLFGGSPSDTQYF
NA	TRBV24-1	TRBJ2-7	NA	TGTGCCACCAGTGCAGGCGAGACCGCGGGCGAGCAGTACTTC	CATSAGETAGEQYF
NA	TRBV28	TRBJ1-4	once	TGTGCCAGCCATCCCCAGCAGGCAGGAGAAAAACTGTTTTTT	CASHPQQAGEKLFF
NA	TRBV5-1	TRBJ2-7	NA	TGCGCCAGCAGCCCTGGTCTGAGGGACGAGCAGTACTTC	CASSPGLRDEQYF
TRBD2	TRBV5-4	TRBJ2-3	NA	TGTGCCAGCAGCCTGGGACTAGCGGGAGTGTCAGATACGCAGTATTTT	CASSLGLAGVSDTQYF
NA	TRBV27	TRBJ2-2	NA	TGTGCCAGCAGTTTATCGCTCGGACAGGCGGGGAGTAAATACACCGGGGAGCTGTTTTTT	CASSLSLGQAGSKYTGELFF
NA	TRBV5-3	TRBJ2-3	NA	TGTGCCAGAAGCTTGACAGGGCCCCGAGATACGCAGTATTTT	CARSLTGPRDTQYF
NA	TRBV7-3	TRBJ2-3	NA	TGTGCCAGCAGCCCCTACTCCACAGATACGCAGTATTTT	CASSPYSTDTQYF
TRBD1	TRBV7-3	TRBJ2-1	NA	TGTGCCAGCAGCCTGGGACAGGACAATGAGCAGTTCTTC	CASSLGQDNEQFF
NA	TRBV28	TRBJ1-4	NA	TGTGCCAGCAGTTTAGGTGGGGCGGTGGGTGAAAAACTGTTTTTT	CASSLGGAVGEKLFF
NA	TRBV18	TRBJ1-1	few	TGTGCCAGCTCCCAACAGGGAACCGAGACTGAAGCTTTCTTT	CASSQQGTETEAFF
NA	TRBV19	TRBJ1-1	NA	TGTGCCAGTAGGGACAGTACAATCACTGAAGCTTTCTTT	CASRDSTITEAFF
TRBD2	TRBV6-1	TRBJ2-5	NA	TGTGCCAGCAGTGAAGTAAGGACTAGATGGGAGACCCAGTACTTC	CASSEVRTRWETQYF
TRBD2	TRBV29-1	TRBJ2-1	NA	TGCAGCGTTGTTGGTCGGCGAGCTAGCGGGAGGTACCACAATGAGCAGTTCTTC	CSVVGRRASGRYHNEQFF
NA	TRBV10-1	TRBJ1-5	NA	TGCGCCAGCAGTGGGCAGGGCGTAAATAGCAATCAGCCCCAGCATTTT	CASSGQGVNSNQPQHF
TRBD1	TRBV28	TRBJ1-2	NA	TGTGCCAGCAGTTTAGGGGACAGGTTTTCGGGCTACACCTTC	CASSLGDRFSGYTF
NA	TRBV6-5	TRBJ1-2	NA	TGTGCCAGCACCCCCTCGGAGGGGGGGAATGGCTACACCTTC	CASTPSEGGNGYTF
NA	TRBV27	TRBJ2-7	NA	TGTGCCAGCAGTTTATATCCCCCGTTCCGGGAGCAGTACTTC	CASSLYPPFREQYF
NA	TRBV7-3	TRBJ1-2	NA	TGTGCCAGCAGCTTAACTGGGCTGGATGGCTACACCTTC	CASSLTGLDGYTF
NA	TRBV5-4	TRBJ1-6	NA	TGTGCCAGCAGCTTGGATCGGGGGTACCTTGGGGGACCCCTCCACTTT	CASSLDRGYLGGPLHF
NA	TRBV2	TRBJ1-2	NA	TGTGCCAGCAGAGCCCGGGATTACACCTTC	CASRARDYTF
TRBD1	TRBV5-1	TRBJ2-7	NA	TGCGCCAGCAGCTTGGGCTCTGGCCAGGGGGCTAGCGAGCAGTACTTC	CASSLGSGQGASEQYF
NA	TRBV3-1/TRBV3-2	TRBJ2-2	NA	TGTGCCAGCAGCCAAGATCCAGGGGCCGGGGAGCTGTTTTTT	CASSQDPGAGELFF